This T cell receptor (beta chain) was retrieved from a study of blood T cell repertoires in COVID-19. The table lists this clone with a few counts. V lost 4 bases and J lost 4; bases outside the gene matches: 6. This CDR3 contains 13 residues. Germline V CDR1 and CDR2: SQVTM, ANQGSEA. Method: immunoSEQ multiplex PCR; TCRdb's copy keeps in-frame clones and lacks some. The table shows about 400,000 clones, with about nine tenths occurring only once. The chain combines TRBV29-1 with TRBJ1-1, with 7 positions matching TRBD1. Sequenced material: peripheral blood. The TCR was taken from a woman younger than 45 with active or convalescent COVID-19. In nucleotides, the CDR3 is TGCAGCGTTGCCGTAGGGGGCGTCACTGAAGCTTTCTTT. This codes for CSVAVGGVTEAFF.